This T cell receptor beta chain was obtained from a study of chemoradiotherapy in HPV16-positive cancers (dated by TCRdb to 2022 to 2024). Turning to the overall study: Using functional T-cell assays on cells from a couple of HPV16-positive patients, the researchers defined candidate HPV-specific T-cell clones and common TCR motifs. Whether T-cell immunity against the HPV oncoproteins E6 and E7 changes during chemoradiotherapy and whether survival is affected by this immunity were examined in the study. The candidate HPV-specific TCRs and motifs were then tracked in TCR repertoires from over 85 patients with HPV-related cancers.

Because repertoires were sampled repeatedly during chemoradiotherapy, clonal expansion in the tumor microenvironment could be followed. A distance of 20 bases separates the germline ends of V and J, which lose 8 bases and 4 bases respectively. Per the germline V gene, SNHLY is the CDR1 and FYNNEI is the CDR2. The CDR3 runs 15 residues from the cysteine to the phenylalanine. Only the CDR3 DNA is retained, 45 bases long and in frame from the first base. Broader findings and caveats from the paper: Improved recurrence-free survival in HPV16-positive patients was associated with expansion of HPV-responsive T cells during chemoradiotherapy. The functional definition of HPV-specific T cells came from only a couple of HPV16-positive patients, and the survival association was reported for HPV16-positive patients. Expansion of candidate HPV-specific clones and E7-related TCR motifs was observed in the tumor microenvironment during treatment, whereas no such expansion was observed for non-HPV-specific T cells.

The method was the immunoSEQ multiplex PCR assay. As stored in TCRdb, this immuneACCESS dataset retains in-frame rearrangements with V and J assigned. A fraction of the clones does not appear; measured against another copy, unresolved V genes explain less than half of the discrepancy, and the remainder lacks a known reason. This sample holds approximately 9,000 clones; 80% to 85% were observed only once. Jointly, the top ten make up roughly 2.8% of the sample. A note on this clone: Its antigen has not been determined. No qualities accompany the bases; no much larger clone lies one base away.

Source: blood, taken from a patient who underwent chemoradiotherapy. Here the chain combines TRBV2 and TRBJ2-5; TRBD1 is perhaps the D gene, given 5 matching bases. The source of this sequence is a human donor with HPV-associated anogenital cancer. CDR3 sequence: CASGQGPLESETQYF. The DNA reads as follows: TGTGCCAGCGGGCAGGGCCCTTTGGAGTCAGAGACCCAGTACTTC.